Below, 11 T cell receptor beta chains from the same sample are listed, as sequenced in a study of response to subunit inactivated influenza vaccine (dated by TCRdb to 2016 to 2019). Library creation used RT-PCR. Sequencing was performed on an Illumina HiSeq 2500. TCRdb itself trimmed the public reads at Q25 with fastp, ran MiXCR and retained productive beta chains. CDR3 protein sequences are deduplicated, and each keeps its most common genes and DNA. This sample holds about 480,000 distinct CDR3 sequences; roughly 25% were observed only once. The ten biggest clones cover around 2% of the sample. Source: CD4+ T cells sorted from PBMCs, taken 5 days after vaccination. The receptor set was obtained from a man in his fifties or sixties who received an inactivated influenza vaccine. Donor details come from another sample of the same person, matched by shared clones.

This clonotype has just a few counts. The V call is TRBV6-1, the J call TRBJ2-3; D not certain. Between the trimmed V and J ends, which lost 8 bases and 1 base, there was a span of 13 bases. There are 14 residues in the CDR3. Germline V gene sequence: CDR1 MNHNS, CDR2 SASEGT. CDR3 residues: CASVSTERTDTQYF. DNA for the CDR3: TGTGCCAGCGTCTCGACGGAACGCACAGATACGCAGTATTTT.

This clonotype was seen a handful of times. This chain connects TRBV20-1 to TRBJ2-4, with D uncertain. Per germline, CDR1 DFQATT and CDR2 SNEGSKA (reference sequence). The CDR3 totals 16 residues. Trimming removed 2 bases from V and 0 bases from J, with 14 bases in between. CDR3: CSARSDQSLAKNIQYF. The CDR3 DNA is TGCAGTGCTAGATCGGACCAATCTCTAGCCAAAAACATTCAGTACTTC.

This clonotype was recorded a few times. This chain joins TRBV7-2 and TRBJ1-3; 7 nucleotides match TRBD1. CDR3 size: 13 residues. Germline lookup yields CDR1 SGHTA and CDR2 FQGNSA. J gave up 4 bases and V 8 bases, and 5 bases lay outside the gene matches. The CDR3 loop reads CASSGQFGNTIYF. The CDR3 bases are TGTGCCAGCTCGGGACAGTTCGGAAACACCATATATTTT.

This clonotype has more than one count but fewer than ten. The CDR3 here is CASSSGLMFALHF. The CDR3 nucleotides read TGTGCCAGCAGTTCGGGACTGATGTTCGCCCTCCACTTT. The chain employs TRBV12-3 or TRBV12-4 and TRBJ1-6, with D perhaps matching TRBD1 (5 bases). The CDR3 length is 13 residues. V lost 4 bases to trimming and J lost 14 bases, with 15 bases between them.

This clonotype was counted only a few times. The chain recombines TRBV15 with TRBJ2-5; D perhaps matches TRBD1 (5 bases). The V end was cut by 2 bases, the J end by 0 bases, with 19 bases between. The CDR3 runs 18 residues. Looked up from germline, CDR1 is LNHNV and CDR2 is YYDKDF (reference sequence). CDR3 sequence: CATSRKGALQRNQETQYF. DNA of the CDR3: TGTGCCACCAGCAGAAAAGGGGCCCTACAACGTAACCAAGAGACCCAGTACTTC.

This clonotype has only a few counts. The chain has TRBV5-1 and TRBJ2-7; 9 positions match TRBD1. The CDR3 runs to 15 residues. Losses at the gene ends were 0 bases for V and 6 bases for J; bases not matched to a gene: 7. Germline CDR1 is SGHRS and CDR2 is YFSETQ. The chain's CDR3 is CASSLVGQGTGEQYF. The CDR3 DNA follows: TGCGCCAGCAGCTTGGTTGGACAGGGGACGGGCGAGCAGTACTTC.

The chain employs TRBV12-3 or TRBV12-4 and TRBJ2-5; D not certain. This CDR3 has 14 residues. With 4 bases removed from V and 4 bases from J, the gap between germline ends came to 13 bases. This CDR3 is CASSSRRKGETQYF. DNA of the CDR3: TGTGCCAGCAGTTCTCGGCGGAAGGGAGAGACCCAGTACTTC.

This clonotype was seen repeatedly, ten times or more. The chain combines TRBV12-3 or TRBV12-4 with TRBJ2-5; 7 nucleotides line up with TRBD2. Unmatched junction bases numbered 7, after V lost 10 bases and J lost 2 bases. The CDR3 contains 13 residues. The CDR3 DNA is TGTGCCACCAGCAGAGCGGGACAAGAGACCCAGTACTTC. This encodes CATSRAGQETQYF.

This clonotype has a count of ten or more. The rearrangement joins TRBV5-1 to TRBJ2-3; TRBD1 is a possible D gene (6 bases). Trimming cost V 4 bases and J 3 bases, with 9 bases left between them. The CDR3 totals 13 residues. Germline V lookup: CDR1 SGHRS, CDR2 YFSETQ. The DNA of the CDR3 is TGCGCCAGCAGCCCCGGGACAACAGATACGCAGTATTTT. Translation gives CASSPGTTDTQYF.

This clonotype was seen only a few times. Mismatch with germline at one junction end may stem from a read error. The J gene is TRBJ1-3, the V gene TRBV6-2 or TRBV6-3; weak D call: TRBD1 (6 bases). CDR1 MNHEY and CDR2 SVGEGT come from the germline V gene. The CDR3 sequence is 13 residues long. This CDR3 is CASSPTTRSGQRF. The DNA for the CDR3 is TGTGCCAGCAGTCCGACCACGAGATCGGGACAAAGATTT.

The chain combines TRBV12-3 or TRBV12-4 with TRBJ2-7; TRBD2 matches at 12 bases. The CDR3 loop spans 16 amino acids. With V trimmed by 6 bases and J by 5 bases, 11 bases remained unmatched. The CDR3: CASSPGVLAGGDEQYF. CDR3 sequence (DNA): TGTGCCAGCAGCCCTGGGGTGCTAGCGGGGGGGGACGAGCAGTACTTC.